A selection of T cell receptor beta chains follows, all from one sample in a study of blood T cell repertoires in COVID-19. Assay: immunoSEQ multiplex PCR; the TCRdb copy retains only in-frame clones and omits some. The sample includes about 210,000 clones, around 82% of them seen just once. Material for sequencing was peripheral blood. These receptors all stem from a human donor in a cohort sampled during active COVID-19. Both conserved end residues are part of each CDR3. Fields, in order: J gene, V gene, D gene, clone size, CDR3 DNA, CDR3 protein. The D gene is left open where the match is weak. Rows may omit the clone size; those that give it use once, few, many or a size class.

j_call: TRBJ1-4; v_call: TRBV10-3; d_call: NA; clone_size: NA; cdr3_nt: TGTGCCATCAGTGAGGCTGACAGGCGGGCCGAAAAACTGTTTTTT; cdr3_aa: CAISEADRRAEKLFF
j_call: TRBJ1-2; v_call: TRBV6-5; d_call: NA; clone_size: NA; cdr3_nt: TGTGCCAGCAGTTACGTAGACAGGAGGGGCTACACCTTC; cdr3_aa: CASSYVDRRGYTF
j_call: TRBJ2-7; v_call: TRBV27; d_call: TRBD1; clone_size: NA; cdr3_nt: TGTGCCAGCAGTTTGACAGGGGGCCCCTCCTACGAGCAGTACTTC; cdr3_aa: CASSLTGGPSYEQYF
j_call: TRBJ1-2; v_call: TRBV5-6; d_call: NA; clone_size: few; cdr3_nt: TGTGCCAGCAGCTTGGGAGACACGGTCTATGGCTACACCTTC; cdr3_aa: CASSLGDTVYGYTF
j_call: TRBJ1-2; v_call: TRBV19; d_call: TRBD1; clone_size: NA; cdr3_nt: TGTGCCAGTAGTATAGTCCTCGGGACAGATGGCTACACCTTC; cdr3_aa: CASSIVLGTDGYTF
j_call: TRBJ2-3; v_call: TRBV27; d_call: NA; clone_size: NA; cdr3_nt: TGTGCCAGCAGTTTATCATCTAGAAATACGCAGTATTTT; cdr3_aa: CASSLSSRNTQYF
j_call: TRBJ2-3; v_call: TRBV5-1; d_call: TRBD1; clone_size: NA; cdr3_nt: TGCGCCAGCAGCAAGGGACAGGGATACACAGATACGCAGTATTTT; cdr3_aa: CASSKGQGYTDTQYF
j_call: TRBJ2-1; v_call: TRBV7-6; d_call: NA; clone_size: NA; cdr3_nt: TGTGCCAGCAGCTTGGGGGGGCTAAGCGGGTACAATGAGCAGTTCTTC; cdr3_aa: CASSLGGLSGYNEQFF
j_call: TRBJ2-7; v_call: TRBV28; d_call: TRBD1; clone_size: NA; cdr3_nt: TGTGCCAGCAGTTTAGTGACAGGGATCTACGAGCAGTACTTC; cdr3_aa: CASSLVTGIYEQYF
j_call: TRBJ2-7; v_call: TRBV7-3; d_call: TRBD2; clone_size: NA; cdr3_nt: TGTGCCAGCAGCCAAGGGGCGGGGGGCCTTAGCTCCTACGAGCAGTACTTC; cdr3_aa: CASSQGAGGLSSYEQYF
j_call: TRBJ2-7; v_call: TRBV2; d_call: TRBD2; clone_size: NA; cdr3_nt: TGTGCCAGCAGTGCCGGGACTAGCGGTTACGAGCAGTACTTC; cdr3_aa: CASSAGTSGYEQYF
j_call: TRBJ2-5; v_call: TRBV5-1; d_call: TRBD1; clone_size: NA; cdr3_nt: TGCGCCAGCAGAAAAACAGGGGGTTTAGAGACCCAGTACTTC; cdr3_aa: CASRKTGGLETQYF
j_call: TRBJ1-1; v_call: TRBV28; d_call: NA; clone_size: NA; cdr3_nt: TGTGCCAGCAGTTTTTGGGGACTCCGCACTGAAGCTTTCTTT; cdr3_aa: CASSFWGLRTEAFF
j_call: TRBJ1-6; v_call: TRBV2; d_call: NA; clone_size: NA; cdr3_nt: TGTGCCAGCAGTGACGGGGGTTCACCCCTCCACTTT; cdr3_aa: CASSDGGSPLHF
j_call: TRBJ2-7; v_call: TRBV15; d_call: NA; clone_size: NA; cdr3_nt: TGTGCCACCAGCAGAGGCAGACAGGCGTCCTACGAGCAGTACTTC; cdr3_aa: CATSRGRQASYEQYF
j_call: TRBJ1-5; v_call: TRBV28; d_call: TRBD1; clone_size: NA; cdr3_nt: TGTGCCAGCCGGGACAGAAATCAGCCCCAGCATTTT; cdr3_aa: CASRDRNQPQHF
j_call: TRBJ2-1; v_call: TRBV30; d_call: NA; clone_size: NA; cdr3_nt: TGTGCCTGGAGTGTCTTTCTCAATGAGCAGTTCTTC; cdr3_aa: CAWSVFLNEQFF
j_call: TRBJ2-5; v_call: TRBV7-9; d_call: TRBD1; clone_size: NA; cdr3_nt: TGTGCCAGCAGCTTAGGGGACAGGGGGCGAGGTGAGACCCAGTACTTC; cdr3_aa: CASSLGDRGRGETQYF
j_call: TRBJ1-6; v_call: TRBV19; d_call: NA; clone_size: NA; cdr3_nt: TGTGCCAGTAGCACAGGCGAGGCCATGGCTTCACCCCTCCACTTT; cdr3_aa: CASSTGEAMASPLHF
j_call: TRBJ1-1; v_call: TRBV27; d_call: NA; clone_size: once; cdr3_nt: TGTGCCAGCAGTTTAACAAGATACACTGAAGCTTTCTTT; cdr3_aa: CASSLTRYTEAFF
j_call: TRBJ1-1; v_call: TRBV6-2/TRBV6-3; d_call: TRBD1; clone_size: NA; cdr3_nt: TGTGCCAGCAGTTTCGACAGGGTGGGTACTGAAGCTTTCTTT; cdr3_aa: CASSFDRVGTEAFF
j_call: TRBJ2-5; v_call: TRBV6-6; d_call: NA; clone_size: NA; cdr3_nt: TGTGCCAGCAGTTACCCAACAGGAAGTTCACAAGAGACCCAGTACTTC; cdr3_aa: CASSYPTGSSQETQYF
j_call: TRBJ1-1; v_call: TRBV27; d_call: NA; clone_size: NA; cdr3_nt: TGTGCCAGCCATAAGGGGGTGGGGACTGAAGCTTTCTTT; cdr3_aa: CASHKGVGTEAFF
j_call: TRBJ1-2; v_call: TRBV19; d_call: TRBD1; clone_size: NA; cdr3_nt: TGTGCCAGTAGTTCGCGGACAGGGAACTATGGCTACACCTTC; cdr3_aa: CASSSRTGNYGYTF
j_call: TRBJ1-1; v_call: TRBV6-8; d_call: NA; clone_size: NA; cdr3_nt: TGTGCCAGCACTCGAGACGGGGATAACACTGAAGCTTTCTTT; cdr3_aa: CASTRDGDNTEAFF
j_call: TRBJ2-5; v_call: TRBV5-1; d_call: TRBD1; clone_size: NA; cdr3_nt: TGCGCCAGCTGGATGGGACAGCAGCAAGAGACCCAGTACTTC; cdr3_aa: CASWMGQQQETQYF
j_call: TRBJ2-7; v_call: TRBV19; d_call: TRBD1; clone_size: NA; cdr3_nt: TGTGCCAGTAGTCCTCGGACAGGGGTTGGGGGCTACGAGCAGTACTTC; cdr3_aa: CASSPRTGVGGYEQYF